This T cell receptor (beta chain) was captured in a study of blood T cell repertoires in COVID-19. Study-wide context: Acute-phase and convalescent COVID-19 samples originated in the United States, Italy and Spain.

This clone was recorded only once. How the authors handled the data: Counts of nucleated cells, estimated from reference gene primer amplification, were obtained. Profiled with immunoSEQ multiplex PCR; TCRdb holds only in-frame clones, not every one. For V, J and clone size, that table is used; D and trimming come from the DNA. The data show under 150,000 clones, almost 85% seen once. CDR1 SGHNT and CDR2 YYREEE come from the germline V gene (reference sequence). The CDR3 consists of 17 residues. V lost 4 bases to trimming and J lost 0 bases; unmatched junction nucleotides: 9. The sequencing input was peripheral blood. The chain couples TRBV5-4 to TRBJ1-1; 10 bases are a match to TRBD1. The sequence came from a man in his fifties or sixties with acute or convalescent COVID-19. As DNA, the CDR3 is TGTGCCAGCAGCCCCCGCGGGACAGGGGATTTGAACACTGAAGCTTTCTTT. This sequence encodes CASSPRGTGDLNTEAFF. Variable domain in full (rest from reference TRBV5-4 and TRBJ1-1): ETGVTQSPTHLIKTRGQQVTLRCSSQSGHNTVSWYQQALGQGPQFIFQYYREEENGRGNFPPRFSGLQFPNYSSELNVNALELDDSALYLCASSPRGTGDLNTEAFFGQGTRLTVV.